Listed here are 23 T cell receptor beta chains from one sample, sequenced in a study of PD-1 blockade in classical Hodgkin lymphoma. Indicated time point: cycle 4 day 1 (C4D1), after more than five weeks of nivolumab. The patients all showed relapse after autologous stem cell transplantation, while their brentuximab vedotin exposure varied. Assay used: immunoSEQ multiplex PCR; TCRdb lists only in-frame clones, some missing. The table shows 50,000 to 65,000 clones, with roughly nine tenths occurring only once. The source was peripheral blood mononuclear cells (PBMCs), collected before the fourth cycle of nivolumab. The origin of the receptors is a human donor with classical Hodgkin lymphoma.

This clone was counted a few times. V usage is TRBV5-4 and J usage is TRBJ2-3, with a possible D match to TRBD1 (6 bases). Germline V gene data show CDR1 as SGHNT and CDR2 as YYREEE (reference sequence). CDR3 size: 13 residues. Trimming cost V 4 bases and J 3 bases, with 9 bases left between them. In nucleotides, the CDR3 is TGTGCCAGCAGCATGACAGGAACAGATACGCAGTATTTT. Translated, it gives CASSMTGTDTQYF.

V usage is TRBV9 and J usage is TRBJ1-4; D is unclear. CDR3 size: 13 residues. Germline V gene lookup returns CDR1 SGDLS and CDR2 YYNGEE. Trimming shortened V by 1 base and J by 7 bases, and 8 bases separated the two germline ends. CDR3 sequence: CASSVSGGEKLFF. For the CDR3, the DNA is TGTGCCAGCAGCGTATCAGGTGGTGAAAAACTGTTTTTT.

V gene TRBV5-1 combines with J gene TRBJ1-2, with no clear D. The V and J ends lost 4 bases and 4 bases respectively, with 8 bases between them. The CDR3 sequence is 12 residues long. In germline, CDR1 is SGHRS, CDR2 YFSETQ. In DNA form, the CDR3 reads TGCGCCAGCAGCATTGACATCTATGGCTACACCTTC. Amino acid sequence: CASSIDIYGYTF.

The V and J genes are TRBV5-6 and TRBJ2-7, with 11 bases identical to TRBD1. The germline CDR1 and CDR2 sequences are SGHDT and YYEEEE. The CDR3 loop spans 15 amino acids. The V segment lost 0 bases and the J segment 7 bases; nucleotides outside the gene matches: 6. The CDR3 loop reads CASSLGGTGGREQYF. For the CDR3, the DNA is TGTGCCAGCAGCTTGGGCGGGACAGGGGGTCGTGAGCAGTACTTC.

The chain carries TRBV5-1 and TRBJ1-5; D remains ambiguous. CDR3 length equals 14 residues. The V gene's germline CDR1 is SGHRS and CDR2 YFSETQ. Trimming shortened V by 0 bases and J by 6 bases, and 10 bases separated the two germline ends. The CDR3 here is CASSLEGAGQPQHF. CDR3 in DNA: TGCGCCAGCAGCTTGGAGGGCGCCGGTCAGCCCCAGCATTTT.

The genes are TRBV5-8 and TRBJ2-3; 9 positions match TRBD1. This CDR3 is built from 15 residues. V trimming: 2 bases; J trimming: 0 bases; junction bases outside the gene matches: 1. Germline CDR1 and CDR2: SGHTS and YDEGEE. DNA for the CDR3: TGTGCCAGCAGCTTAGGACAGGGGAGCACAGATACGCAGTATTTT. This encodes CASSLGQGSTDTQYF.

J is TRBJ2-7 and V is TRBV6-1; no reliable D call. CDR1 and CDR2 (germline): MNHNS, SASEGT. The CDR3 length is 13 residues. With 1 base removed from V and 3 bases from J, the gap between germline ends came to 7 bases. This CDR3 reads CASSEVGIYEQYF. The CDR3 nucleotides read TGTGCCAGCAGTGAAGTCGGCATCTACGAGCAGTACTTC.

V gene TRBV30 combines with J gene TRBJ2-7; TRBD1 aligns across 7 bases. The CDR3 contains 14 residues. Germline V gene sequence: CDR1 GTSNPN, CDR2 SVGIG (reference sequence). J lost 5 bases, V lost 0 bases, and 7 bases had no gene match. The CDR3 spells CAWSVVGGYDEQYF. For the CDR3, the DNA is TGTGCCTGGAGTGTAGTAGGGGGCTACGACGAGCAGTACTTC.

V is TRBV6-5 and J is TRBJ1-2; TRBD1 agrees at 7 bases. This CDR3 comprises 13 residues. Germline trimming cut 6 bases from V and 3 bases from J; bases unmatched to any gene: 4. Looked up from germline, CDR1 is MNHEY and CDR2 is SVGAGI. The CDR3 loop reads CASRLTGYYGYTF. CDR3 coding DNA: TGTGCCAGCAGGTTGACAGGGTACTATGGCTACACCTTC.

The CDR3 DNA is TGTGCCAGCACCCTAGCGGGGGTGGAGACCCAGTACTTC. It translates to CASTLAGVETQYF. This sequence joins TRBV28 and TRBJ2-5, with 10 bases matching TRBD2. Germline V CDR1 and CDR2: MDHEN, SYDVKM. V shed 7 bases, J shed 5 bases, and the junction held 4 bases outside the gene matches. The CDR3 runs to 13 residues.

The chain recombines TRBV5-1 with TRBJ1-5; 7 positions match TRBD1. Germline V gives CDR1 SGHRS, CDR2 YFSETQ. The V and J ends lost 0 bases and 6 bases, in that order; junction bases with no gene match: 6. The CDR3 is made up of 15 amino acids. This CDR3 is CASSLAGQEGQPQHF. CDR3 DNA sequence: TGCGCCAGCAGCTTGGCCGGACAGGAAGGTCAGCCCCAGCATTTT.

The rearrangement joins TRBV7-9 to TRBJ2-7; possible D gene TRBD2, 6 bases. The CDR3 loop spans 14 amino acids. V lost 3 bases, J lost 5 bases, and 14 bases lay in between. Germline lookup yields CDR1 SEHNR and CDR2 FQNEAQ (reference sequence). The CDR3 loop reads CASSFGLFTDEQYF. The CDR3 DNA follows: TGTGCCAGCAGCTTTGGACTATTCACCGACGAGCAGTACTTC.

This clone was seen a single time. The J gene is TRBJ1-6, the V gene TRBV5-1; no clear D. The V and J ends lost 0 bases and 9 bases respectively, with 13 bases between them. CDR3 length: 15 amino acids. Germline V gene lookup returns CDR1 SGHRS and CDR2 YFSETQ. The CDR3 DNA sequence: TGCGCCAGCAGCTTGGCCGGAGCGAGTGGTTCACCCCTCCACTTT. It specifies CASSLAGASGSPLHF.

V gene TRBV28 combines with J gene TRBJ2-2; D gene uncertain. Germline V gene lookup returns CDR1 MDHEN and CDR2 SYDVKM. Between the trimmed V and J ends, which lost 8 bases and 0 bases, there was a span of 7 bases. CDR3 length: 13 residues. The CDR3 here is CASRQPNTGELFF. Here the CDR3 DNA reads TGTGCCAGCCGGCAACCGAACACCGGGGAGCTGTTTTTT.

The V gene is TRBV15, the J gene TRBJ1-2; D is ambiguous. CDR1 and CDR2 from the germline V gene are LNHNV and YYDKDF (reference sequence). V shed 5 bases and J shed 9 bases, with 16 bases lying between them. The CDR3 loop spans 13 amino acids. In DNA form, the CDR3 reads TGTGCCACCAGCCTCCCCCAAGTGATGAGCTACACCTTC. It specifies CATSLPQVMSYTF. Using reference TRBV15 and TRBJ1-2 for the parts outside the CDR3, the full variable domain is DAMVIQNPRYQVTQFGKPVTLSCSQTLNHNVMYWYQQKSSQAPKLLFHYYDKDFNNEADTPDNFQSRRPNTSFCFLDIRSPGLGDTAMYLCATSLPQVMSYTFGSGTRLTVV.

This sequence joins TRBV6-5 and TRBJ2-7; D is perhaps TRBD2 (6 bases). CDR3 length: 14 amino acids. Looked up from germline, CDR1 is MNHEY and CDR2 is SVGAGI. The V end was cut by 6 bases, the J end by 0 bases, with 12 bases between. The CDR3 DNA follows: TGTGCCAGCAGCATCGACGGGAGCTCCTACGAGCAGTACTTC. Protein product: CASSIDGSSYEQYF.

The chain uses TRBV5-1 and TRBJ2-5; D not resolved. The germline V gene has CDR1 SGHRS and CDR2 YFSETQ. Trimming pared 4 bases from V and 2 bases from J, leaving 12 bases between. This CDR3 is built from 14 residues. The CDR3 region is CASSPVPEQETQYF. CDR3 nucleotides: TGCGCCAGCAGCCCCGTTCCGGAGCAAGAGACCCAGTACTTC.

This sequence joins TRBV11-2 and TRBJ2-7; unclear D gene. V dropped 1 base and J dropped 1 base, with 14 bases sitting between them. The germline V gene has CDR1 SGHAT and CDR2 FQNNGV. This CDR3 comprises 16 residues. The CDR3: CASSLGSIPMSYEQYF. Written as DNA, the CDR3 is TGTGCCAGCAGCTTAGGCAGTATTCCGATGTCCTACGAGCAGTACTTC.

The chain carries TRBV27 and TRBJ1-2, with 7 bases aligning to TRBD1. The V and J ends lost 4 bases and 4 bases, in that order; junction bases with no gene match: 15. Germline V gene data show CDR1 as MNHEY and CDR2 as SMNVEV (reference sequence). The CDR3 runs to 17 residues. The CDR3 here is CASSSSGTVLLPYGYTF. CDR3 DNA: TGTGCCAGCAGTTCCTCCGGGACAGTGCTCCTCCCCTATGGCTACACCTTC.

For the CDR3, the DNA is TGTGCCAGCAGTTACTCTGAGGTGGGGTCCTACGAGCAGTACTTC. Amino acid sequence: CASSYSEVGSYEQYF. The V gene is TRBV6-5, the J gene TRBJ2-7; no definite D call. This CDR3 has 15 residues. V lost 0 bases to trimming and J lost 1 base, with 10 bases between them. Per the germline V gene, CDR1 is MNHEY and CDR2 is SVGAGI.

This chain connects TRBV9 to TRBJ2-3; a weak D match, TRBD1 (5 bases). CDR1 and CDR2 from the germline V gene are SGDLS and YYNGEE. V lost 2 bases, J lost 2 bases, and 12 bases lay in between. The length of the CDR3 is 15 residues. CDR3 in amino acids: CASSVSGLSTDTQYF. CDR3 bases: TGTGCCAGCAGCGTCTCAGGGCTTTCCACAGATACGCAGTATTTT.

The rearrangement joins TRBV5-1 to TRBJ2-6; D is unclear. The CDR3 has 17 amino acids. Per the germline V gene, CDR1 is SGHRS and CDR2 is YFSETQ. The germline V and J ends were trimmed by 2 bases and 0 bases, with 12 bases remaining between them. CDR3 nucleotides: TGCGCCAGCAGCTTCGTTCCCCCGAGCTCTGGGGCCAACGTCCTGACTTTC. Amino acids: CASSFVPPSSGANVLTF.

The V call is TRBV5-8, the J call TRBJ2-7; the match to TRBD2 covers 8 bases. CDR1 is SGHTS and CDR2 is YDEGEE in the germline V gene. The CDR3 consists of 18 residues. Trimming took 0 bases from V and 1 from J; bases not matched to a gene: 12. CDR3 sequence: CASSLGPGPSGGSYEQYF. Here the CDR3 DNA reads TGTGCCAGCAGCTTGGGGCCTGGCCCCAGCGGGGGATCCTACGAGCAGTACTTC. The whole variable domain, filled in from reference TRBV5-8 and TRBJ2-7, reads EAGVTQSPTHLIKTRGQQATLRCSPISGHTSVYWYQQALGLGLQFLLWYDEGEERNRGNFPPRFSGRQFPNYSSELNVNALELEDSALYLCASSLGPGPSGGSYEQYFGPGTRLTVT.